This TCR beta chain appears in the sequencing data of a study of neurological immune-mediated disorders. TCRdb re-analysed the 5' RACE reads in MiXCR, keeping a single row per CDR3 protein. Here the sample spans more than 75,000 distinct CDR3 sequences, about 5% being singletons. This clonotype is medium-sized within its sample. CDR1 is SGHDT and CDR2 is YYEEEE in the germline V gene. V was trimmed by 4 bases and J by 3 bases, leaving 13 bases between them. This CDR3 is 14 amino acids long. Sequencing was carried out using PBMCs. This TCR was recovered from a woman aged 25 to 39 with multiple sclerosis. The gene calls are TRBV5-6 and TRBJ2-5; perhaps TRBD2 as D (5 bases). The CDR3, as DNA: TGTGCCAGCAGCAGACCCGGGATCAAAGAGACCCAGTACTTC. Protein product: CASSRPGIKETQYF.